This T cell receptor beta chain originates from a study of shared clonotypes between healthy human individuals. TCRdb's table, derived via immunoSEQ multiplex PCR, lists solely in-frame clones and lacks some. This sample has approximately 2.5 million clones, with approximately 92% found just once. Sequencing was performed on naive CD4+ T cells sorted from blood. Subset of the sample: CD45RA+ positively selected. The sequence derives from a young man in good health.

CDR3 in amino acids: CASSEPGQGRRDTQYF. The CDR3 DNA is TGTGCCAGCAGTGAACCGGGACAGGGACGTAGAGATACGCAGTATTTT. J is TRBJ2-3 and V is TRBV2; 9 bases fit TRBD1. The CDR3 contains 16 residues. V lost 2 bases to trimming and J lost 5 bases; unmatched junction nucleotides: 8. Germline V gene lookup returns CDR1 SNHLY and CDR2 FYNNEI.